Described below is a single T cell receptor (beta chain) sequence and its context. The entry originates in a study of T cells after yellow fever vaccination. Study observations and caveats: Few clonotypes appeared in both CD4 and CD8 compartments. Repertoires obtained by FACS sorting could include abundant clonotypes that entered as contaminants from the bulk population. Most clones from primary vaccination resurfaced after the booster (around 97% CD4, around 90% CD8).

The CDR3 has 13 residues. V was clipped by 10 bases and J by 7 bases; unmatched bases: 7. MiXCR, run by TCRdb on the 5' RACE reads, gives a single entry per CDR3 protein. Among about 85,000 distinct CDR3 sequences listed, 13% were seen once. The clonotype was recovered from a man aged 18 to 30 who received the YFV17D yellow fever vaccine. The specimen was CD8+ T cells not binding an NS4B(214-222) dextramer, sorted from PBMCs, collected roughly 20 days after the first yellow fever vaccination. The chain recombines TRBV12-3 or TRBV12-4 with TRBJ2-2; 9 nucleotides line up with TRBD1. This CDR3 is CAIAQGADGELFF. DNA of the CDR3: TGTGCCATCGCACAGGGGGCGGACGGGGAGCTGTTTTTT.